This TCR beta chain was sequenced in a study of cytomegalovirus exposure and HLA in healthy donors. Study findings and constraints: The classifier reportedly diagnosed cytomegalovirus status with high sensitivity and specificity.

From germline, CDR1 is GTSNPN and CDR2 SVGIG (reference sequence). Trimming took off 0 bases at V and 2 bases at J, with 8 bases between the two ends. The CDR3 contains 13 residues. Profiling relied on immunoSEQ multiplex PCR, and the TCRdb table lists in-frame clones only, not all of them. This sample has 120,000 or so clones; roughly 90% occur once, and the top ten carry 2%. It was the approximately 110-subject validation cohort, separate from the roughly 700-subject first cohort, to which the donors belonged. About this clone: What it binds is unknown.

Sample: PBMCs. The chain uses TRBV30 and TRBJ2-7; D is perhaps TRBD1 (6 bases). The source of this sequence is a woman between 18 and 30 years old in good health and CMV-seronegative. The CDR3 DNA reads TGTGCCTGGAGTGTACAGGGTGCCTACGAGCAGTACTTC. Residues: CAWSVQGAYEQYF.